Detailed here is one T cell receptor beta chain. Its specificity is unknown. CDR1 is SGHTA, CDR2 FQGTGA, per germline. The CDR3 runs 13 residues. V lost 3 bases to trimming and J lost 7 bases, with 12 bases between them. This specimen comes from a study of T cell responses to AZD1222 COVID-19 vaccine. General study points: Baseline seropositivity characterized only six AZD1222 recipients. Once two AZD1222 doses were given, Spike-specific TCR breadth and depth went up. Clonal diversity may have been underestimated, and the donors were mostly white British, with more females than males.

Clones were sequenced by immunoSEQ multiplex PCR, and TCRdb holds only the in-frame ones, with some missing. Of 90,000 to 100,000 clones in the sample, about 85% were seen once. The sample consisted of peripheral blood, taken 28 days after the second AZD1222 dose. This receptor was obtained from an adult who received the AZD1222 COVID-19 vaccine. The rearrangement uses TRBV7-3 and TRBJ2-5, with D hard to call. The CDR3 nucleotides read TGTGCCAGCAGCTTGCTAAGATCAGGGACCCAGTACTTC. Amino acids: CASSLLRSGTQYF.